These 27 T cell receptor beta chains were all obtained from the same sample, sequenced in a study of CD8 T cells in Susac syndrome. Random hexamers were used to reverse transcribe an amount of roughly 0.45 to 1 ug RNA. TCRdb re-called the immunoSEQ multiplex PCR reads through MiXCR, storing one row per CDR3 protein. The table records some 94,000 distinct CDR3 sequences, roughly 94% of them present only once. Sequenced sample: CD4+ T cells from PBMCs. These receptors were obtained from a human donor with Susac syndrome.

V usage is TRBV12-3 or TRBV12-4 and J usage is TRBJ2-1; D is unclear. V was pared by 5 bases and J by 7 bases, with 15 bases between. The CDR3 has 14 residues. CDR3 DNA: TGTGCCAGCAGTGCCGCGCTCGGTTCAAATGAGCAGTTCTTC. Translation gives CASSAALGSNEQFF.

Here the CDR3 reads CASSPMGGYEQYF. The CDR3 DNA reads TGTGCCAGCAGCCCGATGGGGGGGTACGAGCAGTACTTC. The genes are TRBV2 and TRBJ2-7, with 7 bases identical to TRBD2. Trimming removed 6 bases from V and 4 bases from J; junction bases left unmatched: 6. Germline CDR1 reads SNHLY; CDR2 reads FYNNEI. The CDR3 contains 13 residues.

The rearrangement uses TRBV20-1 and TRBJ1-4, with 7 bases that match TRBD1. The CDR3 length is 15 residues. Looked up from germline, CDR1 is DFQATT and CDR2 is SNEGSKA (reference sequence). Trimming cost V 6 bases and J 8 bases; bases outside gene matches: 15. CDR3 residues: CSAPMAGTVGEKLFF. CDR3 nucleotide sequence: TGCAGTGCCCCAATGGCCGGGACAGTAGGCGAAAAACTGTTTTTT.

This clonotype was seen once. V is TRBV5-8 and J is TRBJ2-1; D might be TRBD1 or TRBD2, each matching 5 bases. Germline CDR1 and CDR2: SGHTS and YDEGEE. CDR3 length: 15 amino acids. V was clipped by 2 bases and J by 10 bases, with 19 bases between them. The CDR3, as DNA: TGTGCCAGCAGCTTCCAGAAGGGACGGCGGTACGAGCAGTTCTTC. This sequence encodes CASSFQKGRRYEQFF.

The chain employs TRBV5-6 and TRBJ2-4; 8 bases line up with TRBD1. This CDR3 spans 15 amino acids. Trimming took 4 bases from V and 4 from J; bases not matched to a gene: 7. The germline V gene encodes CDR1 SGHDT and CDR2 YYEEEE. CDR3 nucleotide sequence: TGTGCCAGCAGCCATGACAGGGGAGTAAAAAACATTCAGTACTTC. It specifies CASSHDRGVKNIQYF.

V usage is TRBV12-3 or TRBV12-4 and J usage is TRBJ1-5; D uncertain. The CDR3 consists of 14 residues. The V end was cut by 6 bases, the J end by 2 bases, with 11 bases between. The CDR3 spells CASRSVLGNQPQHF. The CDR3 DNA follows: TGTGCCAGCAGGTCAGTTTTAGGCAATCAGCCCCAGCATTTT.

This chain uses TRBV5-1 with TRBJ1-5; D perhaps matches TRBD1 (6 bases). The V gene's germline CDR1 is SGHRS and CDR2 YFSETQ. The V gene lost 0 bases and the J gene lost 3 bases, with 13 bases spanning the gap. The CDR3 spans 16 residues. Here the CDR3 DNA reads TGCGCCAGCAGCTTGGAGGACAGCTTGGCCAATCAGCCCCAGCATTTT. Translating gives CASSLEDSLANQPQHF.

Only a few counts were recorded for this clonotype. The rearrangement links TRBV11-2 to TRBJ1-4; D not resolved. V was cut by 4 bases and J by 5 bases, with 11 bases left in between. Germline V gene data show CDR1 as SGHAT and CDR2 as FQNNGV. The CDR3 spans 14 residues. CDR3 residues: CASSSLGQNEKLFF. CDR3 nucleotide sequence: TGTGCCAGCAGCTCACTCGGGCAGAATGAAAAACTGTTTTTT. The full variable domain, with the rest looked up from reference TRBV11-2 and TRBJ1-4, is EAGVAQSPRYKIIEKRQSVAFWCNPISGHATLYWYQQILGQGPKLLIQFQNNGVVDDSQLPKDRFSAERLKGVDSTLKIQPAKLEDSAVYLCASSSLGQNEKLFFGSGTQLSVL.

The chain carries TRBV30 and TRBJ1-1; perhaps TRBD1 as D (5 bases). The CDR3 is 10 residues long. Looked up from germline, CDR1 is GTSNPN and CDR2 is SVGIG (reference sequence). Trimming cost V 8 bases and J 9 bases, with 13 bases left between them. The CDR3 protein is CAGGREKAFF. The CDR3 DNA sequence: TGTGCCGGGGGGAGAGAGAAAGCTTTCTTT.

The chain couples TRBV14 to TRBJ2-1, with D possibly being TRBD2 (6 bases). Per the germline V gene, CDR1 is SGHDN and CDR2 is FVKESK. The CDR3 extends over 13 amino acids. The germline V and J ends were trimmed by 8 bases and 1 base, with 9 bases remaining between them. The CDR3 loop reads CASGRFSYNEQFF. CDR3 coding DNA: TGTGCCAGCGGGAGGTTTTCCTACAATGAGCAGTTCTTC.

Only one count was recorded for this clonotype. J is TRBJ1-1 and V is TRBV29-1; 8 nucleotides align to TRBD1. The ends lost 7 bases at V and 4 bases at J; junction bases unmatched: 8. This CDR3 region has 13 residues. Germline-derived CDR1 and CDR2 are SQVTM and ANQGSEA. The CDR3 is CSANTGGGTEAFF. The CDR3 DNA is TGCAGCGCTAATACAGGGGGAGGCACTGAAGCTTTCTTT.

This clonotype was counted once. V and J are TRBV12-3 or TRBV12-4 and TRBJ1-1; 8 nucleotides align to TRBD1. The CDR3 spans 17 residues. The V and J ends lost 7 bases and 5 bases, in that order; junction bases with no gene match: 18. In DNA, the CDR3 is TGTGCCAGCAAGACACGGGCCTCCGGACAGGGATGGACTGAAGCTTTCTTT. This sequence encodes CASKTRASGQGWTEAFF.

The chain recombines TRBV5-4 with TRBJ2-2; the D gene is possibly TRBD1 (6 bases). The CDR3 has 15 amino acids. The V gene's germline CDR1 is SGHNT and CDR2 YYREEE (reference sequence). The V end was cut by 0 bases, the J end by 5 bases, with 11 bases between. This CDR3 is CASSLVQGVTGELFF. The CDR3 region has the DNA TGTGCCAGCAGCTTGGTACAGGGAGTGACCGGGGAGCTGTTTTTT.

DNA of the CDR3: TGCGCCAGCAGCCAGATGTACAGGGGTCGGGGAGATACGCAGTATTTT. Residues: CASSQMYRGRGDTQYF. The rearrangement uses TRBV4-1 and TRBJ2-3, with TRBD1 matching over 7 bases. This CDR3 is built from 16 residues. Trimming removed 3 bases from V and 5 bases from J; junction bases left unmatched: 11. Germline V gives CDR1 MGHRA, CDR2 YSYEKL.

The rearrangement joins TRBV20-1 to TRBJ2-5, with D maybe TRBD1 (6 bases). Germline CDR1 and CDR2: DFQATT and SNEGSKA (reference sequence). Trimming removed 5 bases at V and 5 bases at J, with 18 bases between. This CDR3 comprises 14 residues. The CDR3 DNA follows: TGCAGTGCTCGGGACAACGGGTTATGGGAGACCCAGTACTTC. It is translated as CSARDNGLWETQYF.

This sequence joins TRBV7-6 and TRBJ2-7; D gene unclear. Germline V gene lookup returns CDR1 SGHVS and CDR2 FNYEAQ. V lost 4 bases to trimming and J lost 5 bases, with 15 bases between them. CDR3 length: 14 amino acids. Written as DNA, the CDR3 is TGTGCCAGCAGCTCTCCTACACTTGTCCACGAGCAGTACTTC. Its translation: CASSSPTLVHEQYF.

The J gene is TRBJ2-7, the V gene TRBV20-1, with TRBD2 identical over 7 bases. With V trimmed by 7 bases and J by 5 bases, 11 bases remained unmatched. From germline, CDR1 is DFQATT and CDR2 SNEGSKA (reference sequence). The CDR3 runs to 13 residues. CDR3 residues: CSGAGSGDHEQYF. Written as DNA, the CDR3 is TGCAGTGGGGCTGGGAGCGGGGACCACGAGCAGTACTTC.

This chain links TRBV12-3 or TRBV12-4 with TRBJ1-6; D is perhaps TRBD1 (6 bases). The V gene lost 4 bases and the J gene lost 11 bases, with 15 bases spanning the gap. CDR3 length: 14 amino acids. CDR3 DNA: TGTGCCAGCAGTTCACAGGGTCTAGGGACACCCCTCCACTTT. Protein product: CASSSQGLGTPLHF.

The V gene is TRBV14, the J gene TRBJ1-4; no reliable D call. Trimming took 1 base from V and 4 from J, leaving 10 bases between them. The CDR3 sequence is 15 residues long. Germline CDR1 SGHDN, CDR2 FVKESK. CDR3 coding DNA: TGTGCCAGCAGCCAAGCCTTGACCTTTAATGAAAAACTGTTTTTT. It specifies CASSQALTFNEKLFF.

This sequence joins TRBV4-3 and TRBJ2-7; possibly TRBD1 for D (6 bases). The length of the CDR3 is 13 residues. The V and J ends lost 2 bases and 2 bases respectively, with 7 bases between them. Germline V gives CDR1 LGHNA, CDR2 YSLEER. The CDR3 sequence is CASSQTGTYEQYF. CDR3 in DNA: TGCGCCAGCAGCCAAACAGGGACCTACGAGCAGTACTTC.

This chain uses TRBV28 with TRBJ2-6, with D tentatively TRBD1 (6 bases). Trimming removed 7 bases at V and 6 bases at J, with 13 bases between. The CDR3 consists of 14 residues. The germline V gene has CDR1 MDHEN and CDR2 SYDVKM. The CDR3 reads CASNQGRLANVLTF. The CDR3, as DNA: TGTGCCAGCAATCAGGGGCGTCTGGCCAACGTCCTGACTTTC. The complete variable domain, with remaining parts taken from reference TRBV28 and TRBJ2-6, reads DVKVTQSSRYLVKRTGEKVFLECVQDMDHENMFWYRQDPGLGLRLIYFSYDVKMKEKGDIPEGYSVSREKKERFSLILESASTNQTSMYLCASNQGRLANVLTFGAGSRLTVL.

The chain is built from TRBV4-1 and TRBJ2-6; D remains unclear. Germline CDR1 and CDR2: MGHRA and YSYEKL. The V and J ends lost 1 base and 0 bases respectively, with 10 bases between them. This CDR3 is built from 17 residues. The CDR3 region is CASSQGWGPSGANVLTF. DNA of the CDR3: TGCGCCAGCAGCCAAGGTTGGGGTCCCTCTGGGGCCAACGTCCTGACTTTC.

J is TRBJ1-5 and V is TRBV20-1, with 12 bases lining up with TRBD1. The ends lost 0 bases at V and 6 bases at J; junction bases unmatched: 3. The CDR3 has 15 amino acids. From germline, CDR1 is DFQATT and CDR2 SNEGSKA (reference sequence). CDR3 in DNA: TGCAGTGCTAGAGACGGGACAGGGGGCTCTCAGCCCCAGCATTTT. Its translation is CSARDGTGGSQPQHF.

This clonotype has a single count. The chain recombines TRBV12-3 or TRBV12-4 with TRBJ1-1; D not certain. The CDR3 sequence is 12 residues long. The ends were cut back, 3 bases at V and 10 bases at J, with 12 bases in the middle. The CDR3 DNA reads as TGTGCCAGCAGTTTGCGATTTGGCGTAGCTTTCTTT. Its translation is CASSLRFGVAFF.

The chain couples TRBV20-1 to TRBJ2-5, with D possibly TRBD1 on 6 matching bases. Trimming removed 5 bases at V and 3 bases at J, with 10 bases between. The CDR3 is 12 amino acids. Per germline, CDR1 DFQATT and CDR2 SNEGSKA (reference sequence). CDR3 in DNA: TGCAGTGCTCGCTACAGGGAAGAGACCCAGTACTTC. As protein: CSARYREETQYF.

The CDR3 DNA sequence: TGTGCCAGCAGCTCGCCGACAGGGACCGAGCAGTACTTC. Its translation: CASSSPTGTEQYF. This chain connects TRBV5-4 to TRBJ2-7, with TRBD1 matching 7 bases. Germline V CDR1 and CDR2: SGHNT, YYREEE (reference sequence). The ends lost 3 bases at V and 6 bases at J; junction bases unmatched: 6. CDR3 length: 13 residues.

This chain uses TRBV15 with TRBJ2-1, with 9 bases identical to TRBD2. J lost 7 bases, V lost 0 bases, and 4 bases had no gene match. The germline gives CDR1 LNHNV, CDR2 YYDKDF (reference sequence). CDR3 length: 15 amino acids. CDR3 sequence reads: CATSRDVAGANEQFF. The DNA of the CDR3 is TGTGCCACCAGCAGAGACGTAGCGGGGGCAAATGAGCAGTTCTTC. Full variable domain (outside the CDR3, taken from reference TRBV15 and TRBJ2-1): DAMVIQNPRYQVTQFGKPVTLSCSQTLNHNVMYWYQQKSSQAPKLLFHYYDKDFNNEADTPDNFQSRRPNTSFCFLDIRSPGLGDTAMYLCATSRDVAGANEQFFGPGTRLTVL.